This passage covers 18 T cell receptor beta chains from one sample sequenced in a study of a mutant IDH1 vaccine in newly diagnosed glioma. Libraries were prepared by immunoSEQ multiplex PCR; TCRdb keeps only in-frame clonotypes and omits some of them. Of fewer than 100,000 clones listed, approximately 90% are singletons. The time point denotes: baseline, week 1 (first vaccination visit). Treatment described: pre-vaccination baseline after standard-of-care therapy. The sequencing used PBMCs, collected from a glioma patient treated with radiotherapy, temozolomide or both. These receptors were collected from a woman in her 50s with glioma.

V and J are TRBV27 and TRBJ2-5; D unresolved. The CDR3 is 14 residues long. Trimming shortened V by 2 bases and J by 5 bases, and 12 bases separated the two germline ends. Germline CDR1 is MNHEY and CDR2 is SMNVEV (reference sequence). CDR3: CASSLALEMETQYF. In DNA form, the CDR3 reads TGTGCCAGCAGTTTAGCCCTAGAGATGGAGACCCAGTACTTC.

The CDR3 sequence is CATSRDRKAYGYTF. The CDR3 nucleotides read TGTGCCACCAGCAGAGATAGGAAGGCTTATGGCTACACCTTC. This chain connects TRBV15 to TRBJ1-2; D call uncertain. V was pared by 0 bases and J by 5 bases, with 10 bases between. Germline CDR1 LNHNV, CDR2 YYDKDF (reference sequence). This CDR3 has 14 residues. Looking up the rest from reference TRBV15 and TRBJ1-2 gives the full variable domain: DAMVIQNPRYQVTQFGKPVTLSCSQTLNHNVMYWYQQKSSQAPKLLFHYYDKDFNNEADTPDNFQSRRPNTSFCFLDIRSPGLGDTAMYLCATSRDRKAYGYTFGSGTRLTVV.

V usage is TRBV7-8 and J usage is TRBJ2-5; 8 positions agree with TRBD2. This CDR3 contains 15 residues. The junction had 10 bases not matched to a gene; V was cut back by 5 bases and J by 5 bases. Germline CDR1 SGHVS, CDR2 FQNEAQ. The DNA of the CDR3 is TGTGCCAGCAGCCCCTCGGGACTAGGACGGGAGACCCAGTACTTC. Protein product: CASSPSGLGRETQYF.

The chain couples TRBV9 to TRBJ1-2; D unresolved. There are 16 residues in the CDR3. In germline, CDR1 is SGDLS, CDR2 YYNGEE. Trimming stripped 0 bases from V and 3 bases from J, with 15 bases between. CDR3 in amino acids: CASSVDQLNSYYGYTF. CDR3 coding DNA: TGTGCCAGCAGCGTAGACCAGCTCAACTCCTACTATGGCTACACCTTC.

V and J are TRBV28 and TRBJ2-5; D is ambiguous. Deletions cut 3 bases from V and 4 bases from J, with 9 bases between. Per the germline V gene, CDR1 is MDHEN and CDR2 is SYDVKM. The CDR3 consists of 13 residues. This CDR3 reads CASSFYGRETQYF. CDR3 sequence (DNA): TGTGCCAGCAGTTTTTACGGTAGAGAGACCCAGTACTTC.

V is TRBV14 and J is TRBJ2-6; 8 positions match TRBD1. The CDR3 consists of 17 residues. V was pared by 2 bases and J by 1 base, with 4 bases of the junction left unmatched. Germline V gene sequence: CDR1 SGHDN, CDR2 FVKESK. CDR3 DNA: TGTGCCAGCAGCCAAACAGGGGGGAGGTCTGGGGCCAACGTCCTGACTTTC. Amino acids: CASSQTGGRSGANVLTF.

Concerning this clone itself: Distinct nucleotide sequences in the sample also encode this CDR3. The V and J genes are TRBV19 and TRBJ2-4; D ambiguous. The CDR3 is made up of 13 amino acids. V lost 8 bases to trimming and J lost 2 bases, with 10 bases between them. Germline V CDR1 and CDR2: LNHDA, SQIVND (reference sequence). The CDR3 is CASGPETKNIQYF. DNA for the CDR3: TGTGCCAGTGGCCCCGAAACCAAAAACATTCAGTACTTC. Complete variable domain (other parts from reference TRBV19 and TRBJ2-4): DGGITQSPKYLFRKEGQNVTLSCEQNLNHDAMYWYRQDPGQGLRLIYYSQIVNDFQKGDIAEGYSVSREKKESFPLTVTSAQKNPTAFYLCASGPETKNIQYFGAGTRLSVL.

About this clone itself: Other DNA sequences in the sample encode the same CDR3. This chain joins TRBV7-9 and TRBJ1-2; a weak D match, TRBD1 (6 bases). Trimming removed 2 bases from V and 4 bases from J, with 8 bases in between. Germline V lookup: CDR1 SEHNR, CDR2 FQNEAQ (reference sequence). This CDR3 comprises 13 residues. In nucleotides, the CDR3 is TGTGCCAGCAGCTTACAGGGGTTCTATGGCTACACCTTC. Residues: CASSLQGFYGYTF.

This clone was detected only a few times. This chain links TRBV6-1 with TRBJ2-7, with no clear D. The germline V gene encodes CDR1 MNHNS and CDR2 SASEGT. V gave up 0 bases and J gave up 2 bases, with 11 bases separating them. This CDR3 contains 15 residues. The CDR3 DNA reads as TGTGCCAGCAGTGAAGCCGTCTTGAGTGCCTACGAGCAGTACTTC. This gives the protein CASSEAVLSAYEQYF.

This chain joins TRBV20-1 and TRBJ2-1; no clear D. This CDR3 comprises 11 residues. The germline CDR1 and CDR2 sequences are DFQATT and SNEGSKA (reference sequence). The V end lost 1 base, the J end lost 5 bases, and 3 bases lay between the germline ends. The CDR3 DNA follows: TGCAGTGCTAGAGTAAACAATGAGCAGTTCTTC. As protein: CSARVNNEQFF.

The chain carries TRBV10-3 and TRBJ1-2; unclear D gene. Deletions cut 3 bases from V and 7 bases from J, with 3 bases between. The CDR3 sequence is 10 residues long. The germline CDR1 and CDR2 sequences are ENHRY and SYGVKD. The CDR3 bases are TGTGCCATCAGTGATTCTGGCTACACCTTC. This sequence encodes CAISDSGYTF.

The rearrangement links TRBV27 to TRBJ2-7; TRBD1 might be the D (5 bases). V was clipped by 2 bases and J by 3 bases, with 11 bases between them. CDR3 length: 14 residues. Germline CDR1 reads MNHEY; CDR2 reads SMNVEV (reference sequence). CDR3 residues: CASSLNGAGYEQYF. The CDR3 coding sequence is TGTGCCAGCAGTTTAAATGGGGCTGGCTACGAGCAGTACTTC.

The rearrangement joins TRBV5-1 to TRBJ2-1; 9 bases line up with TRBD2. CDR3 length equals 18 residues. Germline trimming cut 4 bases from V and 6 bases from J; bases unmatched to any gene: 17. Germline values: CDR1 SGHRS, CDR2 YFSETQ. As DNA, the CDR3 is TGCGCCAGCAGCCGAAATAGCGATTTTGCGGGAGGGGGCAATGAGCAGTTCTTC. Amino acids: CASSRNSDFAGGGNEQFF. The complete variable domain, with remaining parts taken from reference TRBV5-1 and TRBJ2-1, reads KAGVTQTPRYLIKTRGQQVTLSCSPISGHRSVSWYQQTPGQGLQFLFEYFSETQRNKGNFPGRFSGRQFSNSRSEMNVSTLELGDSALYLCASSRNSDFAGGGNEQFFGPGTRLTVL.

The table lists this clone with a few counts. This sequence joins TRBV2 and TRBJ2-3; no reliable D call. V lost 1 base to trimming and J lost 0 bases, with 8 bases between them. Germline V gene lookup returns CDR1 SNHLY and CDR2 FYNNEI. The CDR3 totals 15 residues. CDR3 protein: CASSEVNPSTDTQYF. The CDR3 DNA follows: TGTGCCAGCAGTGAAGTTAACCCCAGCACAGATACGCAGTATTTT.

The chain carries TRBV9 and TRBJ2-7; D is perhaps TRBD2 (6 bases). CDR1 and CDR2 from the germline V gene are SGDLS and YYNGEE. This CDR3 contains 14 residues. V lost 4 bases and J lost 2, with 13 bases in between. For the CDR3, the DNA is TGTGCCAGCAGCATCGGAGGGCTCACCTACGAGCAGTACTTC. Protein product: CASSIGGLTYEQYF.

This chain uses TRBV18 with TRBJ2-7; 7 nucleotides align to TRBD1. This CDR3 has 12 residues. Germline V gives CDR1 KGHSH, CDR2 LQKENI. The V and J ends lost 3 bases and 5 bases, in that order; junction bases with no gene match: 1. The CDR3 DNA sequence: TGTGCCAGCTCACCGCAGGGGGACGAGCAGTACTTC. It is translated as CASSPQGDEQYF.

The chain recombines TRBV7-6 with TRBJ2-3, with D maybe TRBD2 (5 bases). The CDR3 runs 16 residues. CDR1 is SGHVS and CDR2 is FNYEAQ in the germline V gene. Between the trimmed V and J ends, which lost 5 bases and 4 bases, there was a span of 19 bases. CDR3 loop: CASSARGTAAADTQYF. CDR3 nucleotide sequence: TGTGCCAGCAGCGCACGGGGAACAGCGGCGGCAGATACGCAGTATTTT.

CDR3 residues: CAISGTSGRHYNEQFF. For the CDR3, the DNA is TGTGCCATCAGTGGGACTAGCGGGAGGCACTACAATGAGCAGTTCTTC. The chain is built from TRBV10-3 and TRBJ2-1; TRBD2 matches at 14 bases. CDR1 and CDR2 (germline): ENHRY, SYGVKD. Trimming removed 4 bases from V and 3 bases from J; junction bases left unmatched: 2. The CDR3 extends over 16 amino acids.